The sequence of this T cell receptor (beta chain) was determined in a study of T-cell reconstitution after alpha-beta-depleted transplantation in children. Findings and limits, study-wide: TCRbeta diversity was high at day 60 in some patients (a result of surviving recipient T cells and thymic progenitors).

Preparation of the TCRbeta library involved a method that used unique molecular identifiers. A single record per CDR3 protein comes from TCRdb applying MiXCR to the PCR reads. This sample has a few hundred thousand distinct CDR3 sequences, with 10% to 15% found just once. The CDR3 runs to 13 residues. With 8 bases removed from V and 1 base from J, the gap between germline ends came to 12 bases. The germline gives CDR1 SQVTM, CDR2 ANQGSEA. This clonotype came up a few times. Its matching antigen is unknown. The sample in question was PBMCs, mostly from graft donor cells, obtained 360 days after TCRalphabeta/CD19-depleted stem cell transplant. The TCR originated in a male patient younger than 18 who had a stem cell transplant for acute myeloid leukemia, so the T cells may come from the graft donor. V is TRBV29-1 and J is TRBJ2-1; no clear D. Here the CDR3 DNA reads TGCAGCTTTATTTGGACGTCCTACAATGAGCAGTTCTTC. Protein: CSFIWTSYNEQFF.